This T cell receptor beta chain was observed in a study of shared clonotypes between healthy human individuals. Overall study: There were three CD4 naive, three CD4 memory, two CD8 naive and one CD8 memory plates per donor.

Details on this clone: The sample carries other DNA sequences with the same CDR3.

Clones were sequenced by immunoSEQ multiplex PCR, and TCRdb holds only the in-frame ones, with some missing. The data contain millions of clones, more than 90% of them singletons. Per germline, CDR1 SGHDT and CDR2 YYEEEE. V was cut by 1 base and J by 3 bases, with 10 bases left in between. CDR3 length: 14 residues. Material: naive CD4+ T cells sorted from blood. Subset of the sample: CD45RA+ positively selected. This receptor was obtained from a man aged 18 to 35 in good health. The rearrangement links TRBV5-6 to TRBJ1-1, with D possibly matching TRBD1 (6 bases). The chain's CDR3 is CASSLQGRYTEAFF. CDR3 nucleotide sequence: TGTGCCAGCAGCTTGCAGGGGAGGTACACTGAAGCTTTCTTT.